Included here is one T cell receptor beta chain sequence, with context. Its antigen is still unknown. This entry comes from a study of CD8 T cells in Susac syndrome. Study conclusions and caveats: The study conceded that its TCR sequencing and HLA analysis involved relatively few individuals.

FACS was used to enrich TEMRA cells, whereas the CD8+ and CD4+ T cells were obtained by negative isolation. V was cut by 2 bases and J by 2 bases, with 5 bases left in between. Germline assignment: CDR1 KGHSH and CDR2 LQKENI. The CDR3 spans 13 residues. The RNA input was roughly 0.45 to 1 ug, and it was reverse transcribed with random hexamers. Amplification of TCR beta CDR3 used immunoSEQ multiplex PCR across 54 Vbeta and 13 Jbeta. One entry per CDR3 protein, called by TCRdb with MiXCR from the immunoSEQ multiplex PCR reads. Here the sample spans 160,000 or so distinct CDR3 sequences, just over 90% being singletons.

The receptor's source is a human donor in good health. V gene TRBV18 combines with J gene TRBJ2-3; D gene unclear. Sequenced material: CD4+ T cells from PBMCs. The CDR3 reads CASSPSITDTQYF. In DNA form, the CDR3 reads TGTGCCAGCTCACCATCAATCACAGATACGCAGTATTTT.